These 14 T cell receptor beta chains share one sample of origin, sequenced in a study of shared clonotypes between healthy human individuals. Method: immunoSEQ multiplex PCR; TCRdb's copy keeps in-frame clones and lacks some. The repertoire includes 2 million to 2.5 million clones, roughly 93% of them detected once, and about 0.41% sits in the top ten. The sequencing sample was made of naive CD4+ T cells from PBMCs. Subset reported: CD45RA+ positively selected. The receptors shown here come from a man younger than 30 in good health. Some clones in this sample may be carry-over from other donors' samples.

This chain links TRBV6-5 with TRBJ1-2; D is ambiguous. The CDR3 has 13 amino acids. Germline V lookup: CDR1 MNHEY, CDR2 SVGAGI. Trimming removed 0 bases from V and 8 bases from J, with 10 bases in between. The CDR3 protein is CASSYSRVAGYTF. CDR3 bases: TGTGCCAGCAGTTACTCGAGGGTTGCGGGCTACACCTTC.

The V call is TRBV28, the J call TRBJ1-3; possibly TRBD1 for D (5 bases). The CDR3 loop spans 17 amino acids. The V gene's germline CDR1 is MDHEN and CDR2 SYDVKM. Trimming removed 6 bases at V and 0 bases at J, with 18 bases between. The DNA for the CDR3 is TGTGCCAGCAGGACGTTTCGGCGGGGGGGCTCTGGAAACACCATATATTTT. Translated, it gives CASRTFRRGGSGNTIYF. The variable domain in full, completed from reference TRBV28 and TRBJ1-3, reads DVKVTQSSRYLVKRTGEKVFLECVQDMDHENMFWYRQDPGLGLRLIYFSYDVKMKEKGDIPEGYSVSREKKERFSLILESASTNQTSMYLCASRTFRRGGSGNTIYFGEGSWLTVV.

This chain uses TRBV6-1 with TRBJ1-2; D might be TRBD1 (5 bases). V lost 7 bases to trimming and J lost 4 bases, with 10 bases between them. The germline gives CDR1 MNHNS, CDR2 SASEGT. The CDR3 has 12 residues. CDR3 coding DNA: TGTGCCAGCACCTCAGGGACCTATGGCTACACCTTC. Protein sequence: CASTSGTYGYTF.

The chain joins TRBV6-6 to TRBJ2-7; 11 bases align to TRBD2. J gave up 5 bases and V 5 bases, and 8 bases lay outside the gene matches. Germline CDR1 and CDR2: MNHNY and SVGAGI (reference sequence). This CDR3 has 15 residues. CDR3 nucleotides: TGTGCCAGCAGTCTCCTCCTGGGACTAGCGGACGAGCAGTACTTC. This codes for CASSLLLGLADEQYF.

The chain couples TRBV27 to TRBJ1-2; a possible D gene is TRBD1 (6 bases). V lost 4 bases and J lost 5, with 14 bases in between. Germline CDR1 reads MNHEY; CDR2 reads SMNVEV (reference sequence). The CDR3 is 14 amino acids. The CDR3 reads CASSSSGAEYGYTF. CDR3 nucleotides: TGTGCCAGCAGTTCCTCGGGGGCGGAGTATGGCTACACCTTC.

The chain combines TRBV28 with TRBJ1-4; 9 bases are a match to TRBD1. V shed 2 bases, J shed 7 bases, and the junction held 5 bases outside the gene matches. Germline values: CDR1 MDHEN, CDR2 SYDVKM. CDR3 length: 15 residues. CDR3 bases: TGTGCCAGCAGTTTAGCCGGGACAGGGAGTGAAAAACTGTTTTTT. Translation gives CASSLAGTGSEKLFF.

The genes are TRBV28 and TRBJ2-3; unclear D gene. The CDR3 consists of 13 residues. Trimming removed 5 bases at V and 3 bases at J, with 9 bases between. The germline V gene has CDR1 MDHEN and CDR2 SYDVKM. CDR3 DNA: TGTGCCAGCAGTACCCACTTGACAGATACGCAGTATTTT. It is translated as CASSTHLTDTQYF.

The V call is TRBV6-5, the J call TRBJ1-4; D perhaps matches TRBD1 (6 bases). Deletions cut 2 bases from V and 11 bases from J, with 12 bases between. The CDR3 has 13 amino acids. The germline CDR1 and CDR2 sequences are MNHEY and SVGAGI. CDR3 nucleotide sequence: TGTGCCAGCAGTTACGAGGGGAGGGGGAAACTGTTTTTT. Translating gives CASSYEGRGKLFF.

This sequence joins TRBV5-4 and TRBJ2-5, with D unresolved. The V end was cut by 0 bases, the J end by 2 bases, with 5 bases between. Germline-derived CDR1 and CDR2 are SGHNT and YYREEE (reference sequence). This CDR3 spans 13 amino acids. The CDR3 protein is CASSLERQETQYF. CDR3 DNA: TGTGCCAGCAGCTTGGAGCGTCAAGAGACCCAGTACTTC.

The rearrangement links TRBV5-1 to TRBJ2-5; no clear D gene. CDR3 length: 15 amino acids. Deletions cut 2 bases from V and 4 bases from J, with 15 bases between. Germline V gene lookup returns CDR1 SGHRS and CDR2 YFSETQ. The CDR3 DNA is TGCGCCAGCAGCTTCTCCACCACGGTAGGAGAGACCCAGTACTTC. Its protein product is CASSFSTTVGETQYF.

As to this clone: Other DNA sequences in this specimen translate into the identical CDR3. This chain connects TRBV5-1 to TRBJ2-3; no definite D call. CDR3 size: 14 residues. Trimming took off 4 bases at V and 1 base at J, with 10 bases between the two ends. The germline gives CDR1 SGHRS, CDR2 YFSETQ. DNA of the CDR3: TGCGCCAGCAGCCCCCCCCAGGGCACAGATACGCAGTATTTT. It encodes CASSPPQGTDTQYF.

V and J are TRBV5-6 and TRBJ2-5; 9 bases are a match to TRBD2. CDR1 is SGHDT and CDR2 is YYEEEE in the germline V gene. V dropped 0 bases and J dropped 3; count of bases not matched to a gene: 0. This CDR3 has 14 amino acids. The CDR3 region has the DNA TGTGCCAGCAGCTTGGGCGGGAGGGAAGAGACCCAGTACTTC. It is translated as CASSLGGREETQYF.

This clone has more than one count but fewer than ten. The chain has TRBV9 and TRBJ1-4; the D is unclear. CDR3 size: 15 residues. From germline, CDR1 is SGDLS and CDR2 YYNGEE. The ends were cut back, 4 bases at V and 7 bases at J, with 17 bases in the middle. CDR3 bases: TGTGCCAGCAGCCCAATGGGAGTCCCTAGTGAAAAACTGTTTTTT. Translated: CASSPMGVPSEKLFF. Supplemented by reference TRBV9 and TRBJ1-4, the full variable domain reads DSGVTQTPKHLITATGQRVTLRCSPRSGDLSVYWYQQSLDQGLQFLIQYYNGEERAKGNILERFSAQQFPDLHSELNLSSLELGDSALYFCASSPMGVPSEKLFFGSGTQLSVL.

DNA for the CDR3: TGTGCCAGCAGCGACGGGACAGGGGGCAGGTCTGGGGAGACCCAGTACTTC. This gives the protein CASSDGTGGRSGETQYF. The gene calls are TRBV7-9 and TRBJ2-5; 12 positions match TRBD1. Per the germline V gene, CDR1 is SEHNR and CDR2 is FQNEAQ (reference sequence). This CDR3 spans 17 amino acids. V was clipped by 5 bases and J by 5 bases; unmatched bases: 12.